Below, 10 T cell receptor beta chains from the same sample are listed, as sequenced in a study of T-cell memory formation after mild COVID-19. TCRdb processed the 5' RACE reads anew with MiXCR; each CDR3 protein has one entry. The sample consists of about 390,000 distinct CDR3 sequences, 16% of them appearing once. Sequencing was done on a sample of PBMCs or a T cell subset sorted from them (not recorded which). All receptors come from a man between 18 and 29 years old who had mild COVID-19 (a few samples of this study predate the infection). Cell type and time point are not known.

This chain uses TRBV5-4 with TRBJ1-1; TRBD1 might be the D (5 bases). Germline values: CDR1 SGHNT, CDR2 YYREEE (reference sequence). Trimming shortened V by 2 bases and J by 1 base, and 15 bases separated the two germline ends. The CDR3 is made up of 16 amino acids. CDR3 sequence reads: CASSLPAQGGNTEAFF. The CDR3, as DNA: TGTGCCAGCAGCTTACCCGCCCAGGGAGGGAACACTGAAGCTTTCTTT.

V usage is TRBV6-1 and J usage is TRBJ2-7, with 8 nucleotides matching TRBD2. Germline V gene data show CDR1 as MNHNS and CDR2 as SASEGT. The CDR3 contains 16 residues. V lost 0 bases, J lost 2 bases, and 6 bases stayed unmatched. The CDR3: CASSEARGAGPYEQYV. The CDR3 DNA reads TGTGCCAGCAGTGAAGCGCGGGGGGCCGGCCCCTACGAGCAGTACGTC.

The V call is TRBV20-1, the J call TRBJ2-7; D assignment may be TRBD1 or TRBD2 (5 bases each). The CDR3 extends over 13 amino acids. V lost 4 bases and J 1 base, leaving 11 bases between the germline ends. Germline CDR1 and CDR2: DFQATT and SNEGSKA (reference sequence). CDR3 loop: CSANGASSYEQYF. Here the CDR3 DNA reads TGCAGTGCTAACGGGGCTTCTTCCTACGAGCAGTACTTC.

This clonotype has a handful of counts. The V call is TRBV3-1, the J call TRBJ2-7; tentatively, D is TRBD2 (5 bases). Germline assignment: CDR1 LGHDT and CDR2 YNNKEL (reference sequence). This CDR3 contains 15 residues. Trimming stripped 4 bases from V and 7 bases from J, with 20 bases between. This CDR3 reads CASSLHHLRQREQYF. The CDR3 DNA follows: TGTGCCAGCAGCCTTCACCATCTCCGTCAGCGGGAGCAGTACTTC.

This rearrangement joins TRBV4-3 to TRBJ2-3, with D maybe TRBD2 (6 bases). The germline V and J ends were trimmed by 1 base and 2 bases, with 10 bases remaining between them. The germline CDR1 and CDR2 sequences are LGHNA and YSLEER. CDR3 length equals 15 residues. DNA of the CDR3: TGCGCCAGCAGCCAAGTTGCGGGGAACACAGATACGCAGTATTTT. It specifies CASSQVAGNTDTQYF.

This clonotype was recorded at least ten times. One junction end does not reproduce the germline sequence, and a read error may be involved. J is TRBJ1-1 and V is TRBV4-1, with 7 positions matching TRBD1. The length of the CDR3 is 16 residues. CDR1 and CDR2 from the germline V gene are MGHRA and YSYEKL. The CDR3 DNA is TGCGCCAGCACCCAGACCCCCCAGGGGGTGAAAACTGAAGCTTTCTTT. Encoded protein: CASTQTPQGVKTEAFF.

This clonotype has only one observation. The chain recombines TRBV30 with TRBJ2-6; D not certain. Per the germline V gene, CDR1 is GTSNPN and CDR2 is SVGIG (reference sequence). V was cut by 1 base and J by 1 base, with 2 bases left in between. The CDR3 is 13 amino acids. For the CDR3, the DNA is TGTGCCTGGAGTGGATCTGGGGCCAACGTCCTGACTTTC. This encodes CAWSGSGANVLTF.

V usage is TRBV11-2 and J usage is TRBJ2-4; D gene uncertain. CDR1 and CDR2 (germline): SGHAT, FQNNGV. The CDR3 loop spans 11 amino acids. Trimming removed 0 bases at V and 13 bases at J, with 7 bases between. CDR3 sequence reads: CASSLELLQYF. For the CDR3, the DNA is TGTGCCAGCAGCTTAGAATTACTCCAGTACTTC.

The V gene is TRBV5-1, the J gene TRBJ2-1; D gene unclear. The CDR3 totals 14 residues. Germline CDR1 SGHRS, CDR2 YFSETQ. V gave up 7 bases and J gave up 5 bases, with 16 bases separating them. The chain's CDR3 is CASSPPLGNNEQFF. The CDR3 region has the DNA TGCGCCAGCTCCCCCCCCCTGGGAAACAATGAGCAGTTCTTC.

This chain uses TRBV3-1 with TRBJ2-2; the D is unclear. V was pared by 0 bases and J by 6 bases, with 5 bases between. This CDR3 contains 13 residues. CDR1 and CDR2 from the germline V gene are LGHDT and YNNKEL (reference sequence). CDR3 residues: CASSQDQAGELFF. The CDR3 DNA follows: TGTGCCAGCAGCCAAGATCAGGCCGGGGAGCTGTTTTTT.